The entry that follows covers one T cell receptor (beta chain) sequence. Germline values: CDR1 MNHEY, CDR2 SMNVEV (reference sequence). V was clipped by 7 bases and J by 5 bases; unmatched bases: 2. The CDR3 covers 11 residues. The data were obtained in a study of shared T cell receptors in the human thymus. Produced via immunoSEQ multiplex PCR; TCRdb's table is partial and in-frame only. The repertoire has hundreds of thousands of clones, 88% of them found once; the top ten carry roughly 0.0097%. This sample was also put to use in a study of human thymus T cells. This second study says: Infants, healthy and Finnish, who were having corrective surgery for congenital heart defects served as donors. From resections taken during corrective heart surgery, the thymus tissue was obtained. Repertoires from thymus and blood appeared to show biased V and J gene usage. Related reports documented highly overlapping thymic repertoires among unrelated individuals.

Sequenced: thymocytes. The rearrangement joins TRBV27 to TRBJ2-7, with 7 bases lining up with TRBD1. This TCR was recovered from a boy less than two years old with a congenital heart defect. As DNA, the CDR3 is TGTGCCAGCACCCAGGGGGACGAGCAGTACTTC. As protein: CASTQGDEQYF.